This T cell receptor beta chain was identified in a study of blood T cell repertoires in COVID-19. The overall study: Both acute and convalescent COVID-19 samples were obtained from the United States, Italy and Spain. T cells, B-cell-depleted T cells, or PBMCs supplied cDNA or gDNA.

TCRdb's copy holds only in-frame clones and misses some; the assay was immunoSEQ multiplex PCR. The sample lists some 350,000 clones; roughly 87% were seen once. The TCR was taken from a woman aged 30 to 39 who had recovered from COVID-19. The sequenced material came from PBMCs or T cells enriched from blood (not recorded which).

CDR3 nucleotide sequence: TGTGCCAGCAGCTTAAACAGCGGGGGGAAGTTCAATGAGCAGTTCTTC. Translating it yields CASSLNSGGKFNEQFF. The chain carries TRBV7-3 and TRBJ2-1; the match to TRBD2 covers 9 bases. V shed 1 base, J shed 6 bases, and the junction held 7 bases outside the gene matches. CDR1 is SGHTA and CDR2 is FQGTGA in the germline V gene. The CDR3 covers 16 residues.